The 3 T cell receptor beta chains listed next were all sequenced from one sample in a study of long-term antiretroviral therapy in people with HIV. Samples were assayed with immunoSEQ v3.0 at survey level. The table came from immunoSEQ multiplex PCR; TCRdb's copy has only in-frame clones and leaves some out. This sample carries 23,000 or so clones, roughly 80% of them seen once, and the ten largest clones take around 6%. Sequences were derived from unsorted PBMCs, sampled 0.2 years after starting antiretroviral therapy. These receptors were collected from a woman aged 25 to 39 with HIV.

The rearrangement links TRBV6-4 to TRBJ2-7, with D possibly being TRBD2 (5 bases). V gave up 6 bases and J gave up 3 bases, with 18 bases separating them. CDR1 and CDR2 (germline): MRHNA, SNTAGT. The CDR3 is made up of 15 amino acids. The CDR3 loop is CASRYREHILYEQYV. CDR3 nucleotide sequence: TGTGCCAGCAGGTACCGGGAACACATACTCTACGAGCAGTACGTC.

The gene calls are TRBV4-1 and TRBJ1-1; D remains unclear. Per the germline V gene, CDR1 is MGHRA and CDR2 is YSYEKL. The V end was cut by 4 bases, the J end by 6 bases, with 24 bases between. The CDR3 consists of 17 residues. CDR3 sequence (DNA): TGCGCCAGCAGCCCCACGCCAAGTTCCTTATCTTTCGCTGAAGCTTTCTTT. Translated, it gives CASSPTPSSLSFAEAFF.

The rearrangement links TRBV9 to TRBJ2-5; the match to TRBD2 covers 15 bases. Germline lookup yields CDR1 SGDLS and CDR2 YYNGEE. This CDR3 comprises 17 residues. Losses at the gene ends were 2 bases for V and 2 bases for J; bases not matched to a gene: 4. The CDR3 is CASSVGTSGGIQETQYF. The DNA for the CDR3 is TGTGCCAGCAGCGTTGGGACTAGCGGGGGGATTCAAGAGACCCAGTACTTC.